Shown below are 18 T cell receptor beta chains from a single sample sequenced in a study of cytomegalovirus exposure and HLA in healthy donors. TCRdb's table, derived via immunoSEQ multiplex PCR, lists solely in-frame clones and lacks some. The sample includes some 130,000 clones, 82% of them seen just once. Sequences were obtained from PBMCs. The source is a man between 25 and 39 years old in good health and CMV-seropositive.

V usage is TRBV27 and J usage is TRBJ2-3, with 11 positions matching TRBD1. CDR1 is MNHEY and CDR2 is SMNVEV in the germline V gene (reference sequence). This CDR3 contains 20 residues. J was trimmed by 1 base and V by 4 bases; bases with no gene match: 16. CDR3 DNA: TGTGCCAGCAGTTGGGGCCCCGGACAGGGGGCTAGCGCCGGCACAGATACGCAGTATTTT. It specifies CASSWGPGQGASAGTDTQYF.

V and J are TRBV4-1 and TRBJ1-1; D may be TRBD1 (5 bases). CDR1 is MGHRA and CDR2 is YSYEKL in the germline V gene. V lost 1 base to trimming and J lost 0 bases, with 15 bases between them. This CDR3 region has 17 residues. CDR3 in amino acids: CASSQAITGVVNTEAFF. The CDR3 coding sequence is TGCGCCAGCAGCCAAGCAATTACGGGGGTGGTGAACACTGAAGCTTTCTTT.

The CDR3 nucleotides read TGTGCCAGCAGCAGGGACAGCTCAGGGGGCTACACCTTC. It specifies CASSRDSSGGYTF. The chain uses TRBV5-4 and TRBJ1-2; 7 positions match TRBD1. V lost 4 bases, J lost 8 bases, and 8 bases stayed unmatched. CDR3 length: 13 residues. Germline V CDR1 and CDR2: SGHNT, YYREEE (reference sequence).

The chain carries TRBV9 and TRBJ2-1; 14 bases match TRBD2. The CDR3 covers 15 residues. J lost 7 bases, V lost 4 bases, and 4 bases had no gene match. CDR1 and CDR2 from the germline V gene are SGDLS and YYNGEE. CDR3 protein: CASSLRTSGGNEQFF. DNA for the CDR3: TGTGCCAGCAGCCTAAGGACTAGCGGGGGGAATGAGCAGTTCTTC. The full variable domain, its missing parts supplied by reference TRBV9 and TRBJ2-1, is DSGVTQTPKHLITATGQRVTLRCSPRSGDLSVYWYQQSLDQGLQFLIQYYNGEERAKGNILERFSAQQFPDLHSELNLSSLELGDSALYFCASSLRTSGGNEQFFGPGTRLTVL.

The V call is TRBV6-5, the J call TRBJ2-1; 7 bases align to TRBD2. The germline CDR1 and CDR2 sequences are MNHEY and SVGAGI. There are 14 residues in the CDR3. The junction had 9 bases not matched to a gene; V was cut back by 7 bases and J by 6 bases. The CDR3 sequence is CASTLAGSVNEQFF. CDR3 DNA: TGTGCCAGCACCTTAGCGGGTTCGGTCAATGAGCAGTTCTTC.

Here the CDR3 DNA reads TGTGCCAGCAGCCCAGGGATTGGCTACACCTTC. It is translated as CASSPGIGYTF. V gene TRBV5-5 combines with J gene TRBJ1-2, with D possibly TRBD1 on 5 matching bases. The V end was cut by 4 bases, the J end by 7 bases, with 8 bases between. Germline CDR1 SGHKS, CDR2 YYEKEE (reference sequence). The CDR3 contains 11 residues.

V and J are TRBV18 and TRBJ2-7, with D perhaps TRBD2 (5 bases). Germline CDR1 is KGHSH and CDR2 is LQKENI. Trimming took off 0 bases at V and 3 bases at J, with 24 bases between the two ends. This CDR3 spans 19 amino acids. In DNA, the CDR3 is TGTGCCAGCTCACCACCCGTTAGCGCGACCGCGCCCTCCATCTACGAGCAGTACTTC. This translates into CASSPPVSATAPSIYEQYF.

The chain recombines TRBV27 with TRBJ1-3; D is perhaps TRBD1 (5 bases). V was cut by 6 bases and J by 9 bases, with 18 bases left in between. Germline V gene lookup returns CDR1 MNHEY and CDR2 SMNVEV (reference sequence). This CDR3 is 14 amino acids long. CDR3 protein: CASSRFGGDGTIYF. DNA of the CDR3: TGTGCCAGCAGCCGGTTTGGGGGGGACGGCACCATATATTTT.

The genes are TRBV28 and TRBJ1-2; D may be TRBD1 (6 bases). The CDR3 has 16 amino acids. The germline V and J ends were trimmed by 7 bases and 2 bases, with 20 bases remaining between them. Germline-derived CDR1 and CDR2 are MDHEN and SYDVKM. This chain's CDR3 is CASTTGRVDLNYGYTF. CDR3 bases: TGTGCCAGCACTACAGGGCGGGTCGACCTCAACTATGGCTACACCTTC.

This chain links TRBV30 with TRBJ1-1; D call uncertain. Germline CDR1 GTSNPN, CDR2 SVGIG (reference sequence). Trimming removed 1 base from V and 4 bases from J, with 10 bases in between. CDR3 length: 13 residues. CDR3 DNA: TGTGCCTGGAGTGGCGTTCGGGGCACTGAAGCTTTCTTT. Translated, it gives CAWSGVRGTEAFF.

The rearrangement links TRBV7-2 to TRBJ2-7; 7 nucleotides align to TRBD1. CDR1 is SGHTA, CDR2 FQGNSA, per germline. The CDR3 has 14 residues. Trimming cost V 5 bases and J 2 bases; bases outside gene matches: 6. The CDR3 bases are TGTGCCAGCAGCCCACGGACAGGACCCTACGAGCAGTACTTC. Translated, it gives CASSPRTGPYEQYF.

J is TRBJ2-1 and V is TRBV19, with TRBD1 identical over 10 bases. In germline, CDR1 is LNHDA, CDR2 SQIVND (reference sequence). This CDR3 contains 15 residues. Unmatched junction bases numbered 7, after V lost 6 bases and J lost 5 bases. CDR3 residues: CASSGPGQGNNEQFF. The CDR3 coding sequence is TGTGCCAGTAGCGGCCCGGGACAGGGGAACAATGAGCAGTTCTTC.

V gene TRBV5-1 combines with J gene TRBJ2-5; the D is unclear. The CDR3 loop spans 13 amino acids. Germline-derived CDR1 and CDR2 are SGHRS and YFSETQ. Deletions cut 7 bases from V and 3 bases from J, with 13 bases between. The CDR3 is CASRLAIEETQYF. The CDR3, as DNA: TGCGCCAGCCGTTTGGCGATAGAAGAGACCCAGTACTTC.

The rearrangement links TRBV15 to TRBJ2-5, with 9 bases that match TRBD2. CDR3 length: 15 residues. V was clipped by 3 bases and J by 7 bases; unmatched bases: 9. In germline, CDR1 is LNHNV, CDR2 YYDKDF (reference sequence). The CDR3 DNA is TGTGCCACCAGCAGGGGGGGCGGGGGGGCCGGGACCCAGTACTTC. Translation gives CATSRGGGGAGTQYF.

The chain is built from TRBV7-2 and TRBJ1-2, with D maybe TRBD1 (6 bases). V was shortened by 1 base and J by 8 bases, with 14 bases between the two germline ends. This CDR3 is built from 14 residues. Germline lookup yields CDR1 SGHTA and CDR2 FQGNSA. CDR3 residues: CASSLGRGGSGYTF. The DNA of the CDR3 is TGTGCCAGCAGCTTAGGCAGGGGTGGGTCCGGCTACACCTTC.

This chain joins TRBV10-3 and TRBJ1-2; no reliable D call. This CDR3 has 15 amino acids. The V gene lost 4 bases and the J gene lost 4 bases, with 16 bases spanning the gap. The germline V gene has CDR1 ENHRY and CDR2 SYGVKD. CDR3 nucleotide sequence: TGTGCCATCAGTGGCGGGAGTGGGCAGACCTATGGCTACACCTTC. Translating it yields CAISGGSGQTYGYTF.

V usage is TRBV2 and J usage is TRBJ2-7; no reliable D call. The length of the CDR3 is 13 residues. The V gene lost 6 bases and the J gene lost 6 bases, with 15 bases spanning the gap. Germline assignment: CDR1 SNHLY and CDR2 FYNNEI. CDR3 bases: TGTGCCAGCAGGTCCGCACTAACGGGCGAGCAGTACTTC. Translating it yields CASRSALTGEQYF.

For this clone: Germline and junction disagree at one end, which may indicate a read error. V and J are TRBV7-2 and TRBJ2-5; 10 bases agree with TRBD2. Per germline, CDR1 SGHTA and CDR2 FQGNSA. This CDR3 comprises 14 residues. In DNA, the CDR3 is TGTGCCAGCAGCCCCCAGGCTAGCGGGGGTGCCCCAGACTTC. It yields the protein CASSPQASGGAPDF.